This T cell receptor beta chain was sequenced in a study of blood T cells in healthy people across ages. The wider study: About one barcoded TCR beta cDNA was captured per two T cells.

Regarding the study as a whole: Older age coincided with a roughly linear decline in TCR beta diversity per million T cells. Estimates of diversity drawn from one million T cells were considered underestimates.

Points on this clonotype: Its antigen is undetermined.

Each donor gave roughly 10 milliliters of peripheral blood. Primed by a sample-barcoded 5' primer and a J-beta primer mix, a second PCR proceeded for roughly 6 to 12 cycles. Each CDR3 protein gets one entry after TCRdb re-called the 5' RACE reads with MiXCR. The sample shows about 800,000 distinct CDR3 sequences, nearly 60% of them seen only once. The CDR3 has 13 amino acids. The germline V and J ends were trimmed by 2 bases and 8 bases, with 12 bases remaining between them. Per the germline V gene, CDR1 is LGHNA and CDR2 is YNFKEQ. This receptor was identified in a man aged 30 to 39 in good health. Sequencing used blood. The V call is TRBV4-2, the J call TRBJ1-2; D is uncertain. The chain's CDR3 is CASSQPQREGYTF. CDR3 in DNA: TGTGCCAGCAGCCAACCCCAACGAGAAGGCTACACCTTC.